The 25 T cell receptor beta chains in this list originate from one sample, sequenced in a study of blood T cell repertoires in COVID-19. Sequenced by immunoSEQ multiplex PCR; TCRdb stores in-frame clones only, minus some. This table holds some 370,000 clones, roughly 90% found once. The specimen sequenced was peripheral blood. The source of these receptors is a man aged 35 to 55 with acute or convalescent COVID-19.

The chain recombines TRBV7-6 with TRBJ1-1, with 8 positions matching TRBD1. Germline CDR1 SGHVS, CDR2 FNYEAQ. Trimming removed 3 bases from V and 1 base from J; junction bases left unmatched: 4. This CDR3 is built from 15 residues. The CDR3 loop reads CASSFLGTGNTEAFF. The DNA for the CDR3 is TGTGCCAGCAGCTTCTTGGGGACAGGGAACACTGAAGCTTTCTTT.

The chain carries TRBV7-2 and TRBJ2-1, with TRBD1 as a possible D gene (5 bases). CDR1 SGHTA and CDR2 FQGNSA come from the germline V gene. The CDR3 runs to 11 residues. This chain's CDR3 is CASRAYNEQFF. CDR3 bases: TGTGCATCCAGGGCCTACAATGAGCAGTTCTTC.

The chain couples TRBV5-4 to TRBJ2-1, with 9 bases that match TRBD1. Germline CDR1 reads SGHNT; CDR2 reads YYREEE (reference sequence). The CDR3 spans 16 residues. Trimming at V came to 4 bases and at J to 1 base, leaving 6 bases not matched to a gene. Here the CDR3 DNA reads TGTGCCAGCAGCAGTGGGACAGGGACTTCCTACAATGAGCAGTTCTTC. Translating it yields CASSSGTGTSYNEQFF.

The chain couples TRBV6-5 to TRBJ1-1; D is unclear. Germline CDR1 is MNHEY and CDR2 is SVGAGI. The ends were cut back, 7 bases at V and 1 base at J, with 10 bases in the middle. This CDR3 has 13 amino acids. The CDR3 is CASTLTENTEAFF. In DNA form, the CDR3 reads TGTGCCAGCACTCTCACAGAGAACACTGAAGCTTTCTTT.

The genes are TRBV29-1 and TRBJ1-3; D gene uncertain. The CDR3 has 13 residues. CDR1 and CDR2 (germline): SQVTM, ANQGSEA. V was clipped by 6 bases and J by 2 bases, with 11 bases between them. The chain's CDR3 is CSVWLATGNTIYF. CDR3 DNA sequence: TGCAGCGTGTGGTTAGCCACTGGAAACACCATATATTTT.

The chain is built from TRBV7-2 and TRBJ2-5; 8 nucleotides align to TRBD1. This CDR3 comprises 12 residues. Looked up from germline, CDR1 is SGHTA and CDR2 is FQGNSA. J was trimmed by 10 bases and V by 5 bases; bases with no gene match: 6. CDR3 DNA: TGTGCCAGCAGCATGGACAGGGTAGGCCAGTACTTC. This gives the protein CASSMDRVGQYF. Drawing the rest from reference TRBV7-2 and TRBJ2-5, the complete variable domain is GAGVSQSPSNKVTEKGKDVELRCDPISGHTALYWYRQSLGQGLEFLIYFQGNSAPDKSGLPSDRFSAERTGGSVSTLTIQRTQQEDSAVYLCASSMDRVGQYFGPGTRLLVL.

The rearrangement joins TRBV12-3 or TRBV12-4 to TRBJ1-2, with D unresolved. This CDR3 spans 13 amino acids. V dropped 5 bases and J dropped 2 bases, with 9 bases sitting between them. CDR3 DNA sequence: TGTGCCAGCAGTCTCGACACAAACTATGGCTACACCTTC. It translates to CASSLDTNYGYTF.

This clone was observed a handful of times. The genes are TRBV4-2 and TRBJ2-5; 8 bases are a match to TRBD2. CDR1 is LGHNA, CDR2 YNFKEQ, per germline. There are 15 residues in the CDR3. With V trimmed by 3 bases and J by 3 bases, 6 bases remained unmatched. DNA for the CDR3: TGTGCCAGCAGCCATAGGCGGGGGGCAGAAGAGACCCAGTACTTC. Encoded protein: CASSHRRGAEETQYF.

This clone appeared once. The chain joins TRBV7-9 to TRBJ1-4, with a possible D match to TRBD1 (6 bases). Germline CDR1 and CDR2: SEHNR and FQNEAQ (reference sequence). The CDR3 consists of 17 residues. Deletions cut 4 bases from V and 0 bases from J, with 15 bases between. The CDR3, as DNA: TGTGCCAGCAGCTCCCCTGGGGGCGGAACAACTAATGAAAAACTGTTTTTT. Its translation: CASSSPGGGTTNEKLFF.

The rearrangement uses TRBV18 and TRBJ1-1; TRBD1 agrees at 7 bases. J lost 3 bases, V lost 5 bases, and 6 bases had no gene match. This CDR3 contains 14 residues. Germline V gives CDR1 KGHSH, CDR2 LQKENI. CDR3 protein: CASSVRQGHTEAFF. CDR3 bases: TGTGCCAGCTCAGTGAGACAGGGACACACTGAAGCTTTCTTT.

This clone was picked up one time. This sequence joins TRBV5-6 and TRBJ2-7; tentatively, D is TRBD1 (6 bases). CDR3 size: 12 residues. Germline V gene data show CDR1 as SGHDT and CDR2 as YYEEEE. Trimming left V 3 bases short and J 5 bases short, with 9 bases between. The CDR3 nucleotides are TGTGCCAGCAGCTGGGACATAGACGAGCAGTACTTC. Protein product: CASSWDIDEQYF.

The chain links TRBV28 to TRBJ1-3; a possible D gene is TRBD1 (5 bases). CDR1 and CDR2 from the germline V gene are MDHEN and SYDVKM. The V gene lost 5 bases and the J gene lost 0 bases, with 14 bases spanning the gap. The CDR3 covers 16 residues. In nucleotides, the CDR3 is TGTGCCAGCAGTCCGGCCGGGGGTTTCTCTGGAAACACCATATATTTT. As protein: CASSPAGGFSGNTIYF.

This sequence joins TRBV12-1 and TRBJ2-5; TRBD2 reflects the table's D call only, with no check against the DNA. TRBV12-1 is noted as a pseudogene. The length of the CDR3 is 14 residues. The CDR3 DNA follows: TGTGCCAGCAGCTTTAGAGCGGGAGTGGAGACCCAGTACTTC. Translated, it gives CASSFRAGVETQYF.

This rearrangement joins TRBV11-3 to TRBJ2-1; 10 bases align to TRBD1. After removal of 6 bases from V and 5 bases from J, the junction contained 10 bases not matched to a gene. The CDR3 contains 16 residues. Germline CDR1 is SGHNT and CDR2 is YENEEA. As DNA, the CDR3 is TGTGCCAGCAGTCATTCGACAGGGGGCAGGGACAATGAGCAGTTCTTC. The encoded protein is CASSHSTGGRDNEQFF.

V gene TRBV3-1 (or the pseudogene TRBV3-2) combines with J gene TRBJ2-3; 9 bases map to TRBD2. The CDR3 contains 15 residues. The V gene's germline CDR1 is LGHDT and CDR2 YNNKEL (reference sequence). The V segment lost 5 bases and the J segment 2 bases; nucleotides outside the gene matches: 5. The DNA of the CDR3 is TGTGCCAGCAGCGTAGCGGGGGCCAACACAGATACGCAGTATTTT. Amino acid sequence: CASSVAGANTDTQYF.

CDR3 sequence: CASSSGGTGNEQFF. DNA of the CDR3: TGTGCCAGCAGCTCCGGGGGTACCGGCAATGAGCAGTTCTTC. The chain recombines TRBV7-9 with TRBJ2-1; a weak D match, TRBD2 (6 bases). The CDR3 length is 14 residues. CDR1 is SEHNR and CDR2 is FQNEAQ in the germline V gene (reference sequence). V was clipped by 4 bases and J by 6 bases, with 13 bases between them.

The chain uses TRBV29-1 and TRBJ1-2, with 7 bases fitting TRBD1. CDR3 length equals 13 residues. Per the germline V gene, CDR1 is SQVTM and CDR2 is ANQGSEA. The ends lost 5 bases at V and 2 bases at J; junction bases unmatched: 5. The CDR3 DNA sequence: TGCAGCGTTCTGGAGGGGGCAAACTATGGCTACACCTTC. It codes for CSVLEGANYGYTF.

This chain uses TRBV5-1 with TRBJ2-5; D possibly corresponds to TRBD1 (6 bases). The CDR3 has 15 residues. Germline lookup yields CDR1 SGHRS and CDR2 YFSETQ. Trimming cost V 0 bases and J 4 bases, with 13 bases left between them. The CDR3 bases are TGCGCCAGCAGCTTGGGGACAGCCCCTGGAGAGACCCAGTACTTC. Translating it yields CASSLGTAPGETQYF.

V usage is TRBV5-5 and J usage is TRBJ1-3; D gene unclear. Germline values: CDR1 SGHKS, CDR2 YYEKEE (reference sequence). The CDR3 extends over 14 amino acids. Trimming stripped 3 bases from V and 2 bases from J, with 9 bases between. The CDR3 nucleotides are TGTGCCAGCAGCTCTCGAAGCCCTGGAAACACCATATATTTT. This translates into CASSSRSPGNTIYF.

This chain uses TRBV7-9 with TRBJ2-7; 9 bases map to TRBD2. The CDR3 extends over 14 amino acids. After removal of 7 bases from V and 7 bases from J, the junction contained 11 bases not matched to a gene. Germline CDR1 is SEHNR and CDR2 is FQNEAQ (reference sequence). In DNA form, the CDR3 reads TGTGCCAGCACAATCCTAGCGGGACTTGGAGAGCAGTACTTC. Residues: CASTILAGLGEQYF.

The chain combines TRBV6-5 with TRBJ1-6; no clear D. Germline CDR1 reads MNHEY; CDR2 reads SVGAGI. The ends were cut back, 2 bases at V and 8 bases at J, with 7 bases in the middle. The CDR3 loop spans 13 amino acids. Here the CDR3 reads CASSYGRDSPLHF. The CDR3 DNA reads TGTGCCAGCAGTTACGGGCGGGATTCACCCCTCCACTTT.

The rearrangement joins TRBV30 to TRBJ1-4, with D hard to call. Between the trimmed V and J ends, which lost 1 base and 8 bases, there was a span of 8 bases. CDR3 size: 12 residues. Germline V gene sequence: CDR1 GTSNPN, CDR2 SVGIG (reference sequence). The CDR3 sequence: CAWSALEEKLFF. CDR3 sequence (DNA): TGTGCCTGGAGTGCCCTAGAGGAAAAACTGTTTTTT.

The gene calls are TRBV5-8 and TRBJ2-7; D is ambiguous. Trimming pared 2 bases from V and 2 bases from J, leaving 8 bases between. The CDR3 contains 13 residues. Germline CDR1 and CDR2: SGHTS and YDEGEE. The CDR3 loop is CASSLSVAYEQYF. Here the CDR3 DNA reads TGTGCCAGCAGCTTATCGGTGGCCTACGAGCAGTACTTC.

The chain couples TRBV5-1 to TRBJ2-7; 10 bases are a match to TRBD1. From germline, CDR1 is SGHRS and CDR2 YFSETQ. This CDR3 contains 16 residues. V gave up 2 bases and J gave up 4 bases; unmatched junction bases: 9. The CDR3 nucleotides are TGCGCCAGCAGCTTCGTCGGTGGGACAGGGGTGTACGAGCAGTACTTC. This gives the protein CASSFVGGTGVYEQYF.

V usage is TRBV12-3 or TRBV12-4 and J usage is TRBJ1-5; D is uncertain. V was pared by 6 bases and J by 4 bases, with 10 bases between. The CDR3 runs to 13 residues. The CDR3 region has the DNA TGTGCCAGCAGCACCCTACAGAATCAGCCCCAGCATTTT. This translates into CASSTLQNQPQHF.